The clone carrying this TCR beta chain was counted between two and nine times. Its antigen is unknown. This sample was included in a study of blood T cells in healthy people across ages. Approximately 10 milliliters was the volume of peripheral blood drawn from each donor. General study points: Estimated diversity, derived from one million T cells, was regarded as an underestimate.

A second PCR, run for about 7 to 12 cycles, used a sample-barcoded 5' primer plus a J-beta primer mix. TCRdb re-derived calls from the 5' RACE reads in MiXCR, one entry per CDR3 protein. Among some 1,800,000 distinct CDR3 sequences listed, roughly two fifths were seen once. V trimming: 1 base; J trimming: 1 base; junction bases outside the gene matches: 7. This CDR3 has 16 amino acids. Per germline, CDR1 SGHTA and CDR2 FQGNSA. This TCR was sampled from a human donor in good health. The specimen was blood. This chain uses TRBV7-2 with TRBJ2-7; TRBD1 matches at 7 bases. In nucleotides, the CDR3 is TGTGCCAGCAGCTTAGGATCCCGGGACAGTTCCTACGAGCAGTACTTC. This translates into CASSLGSRDSSYEQYF.